One and the same sample provided the 23 T cell receptor beta chains below, sequenced in a study of blood T cell repertoires in COVID-19. The repertoire was sequenced with immunoSEQ multiplex PCR; TCRdb's copy has only in-frame clones and lacks some. The table lists roughly 110,000 clones, around nine tenths of them singletons. Sequencing was carried out using peripheral blood. The origin of the receptors is a woman under 40 with acute or convalescent COVID-19.

V and J are TRBV7-6 and TRBJ1-2; 9 bases line up with TRBD1. Germline CDR1 and CDR2: SGHVS and FNYEAQ. V lost 5 bases and J lost 8; bases outside the gene matches: 6. CDR3 length: 13 residues. The CDR3 region has the DNA TGTGCCAGCAGCGGAGGGACAGGGCAAGGCTACACCTTC. Protein: CASSGGTGQGYTF.

The chain carries TRBV6-1 and TRBJ1-1; D remains unclear. V lost 0 bases and J 2 bases, leaving 7 bases between the germline ends. Germline V gene lookup returns CDR1 MNHNS and CDR2 SASEGT. The CDR3 has 14 amino acids. This chain's CDR3 is CASSEALGNTEAFF. CDR3 bases: TGTGCCAGCAGTGAAGCCTTGGGCAACACTGAAGCTTTCTTT.

J is TRBJ2-1 and V is TRBV19; 7 bases agree with TRBD2. Looked up from germline, CDR1 is LNHDA and CDR2 is SQIVND (reference sequence). V lost 7 bases and J lost 1; bases outside the gene matches: 13. The CDR3 loop spans 17 amino acids. The CDR3 here is CASTGIQTSLSYNEQFF. In DNA form, the CDR3 reads TGTGCCAGTACAGGAATACAGACTAGCCTATCCTACAATGAGCAGTTCTTC.

The V and J genes are TRBV6-5 and TRBJ1-1; the match to TRBD1 covers 11 bases. CDR1 and CDR2 from the germline V gene are MNHEY and SVGAGI. The CDR3 length is 14 residues. J was trimmed by 4 bases and V by 7 bases; bases with no gene match: 5. DNA of the CDR3: TGTGCCAGCAAAACCGGGACAGGGGGCACTGAAGCTTTCTTT. It codes for CASKTGTGGTEAFF.

This clone was detected only once. The gene calls are TRBV7-2 and TRBJ2-7, with D perhaps matching TRBD1 (5 bases). Trimming took 2 bases from V and 3 from J, leaving 11 bases between them. Germline-derived CDR1 and CDR2 are SGHTA and FQGNSA. This CDR3 is built from 14 residues. The CDR3 sequence: CASSLLQGLYEQYF. CDR3 sequence (DNA): TGTGCCAGCAGCTTACTCCAGGGCCTCTACGAGCAGTACTTC.

This rearrangement joins TRBV6-6 to TRBJ2-1; D unclear. CDR1 is MNHNY and CDR2 is SVGAGI in the germline V gene (reference sequence). CDR3 length: 12 amino acids. V shed 8 bases and J shed 7 bases, with 12 bases lying between them. This chain's CDR3 is CASRVLENEQFF. CDR3 in DNA: TGTGCCAGCCGCGTCTTGGAGAATGAGCAGTTCTTC.

The CDR3 region is CASSETGWVGQGNTEAFF. The CDR3 region has the DNA TGTGCCAGCAGTGAAACAGGATGGGTGGGACAGGGAAACACTGAAGCTTTCTTT. The rearrangement uses TRBV6-1 and TRBJ1-1; 9 bases align to TRBD1. The CDR3 runs 18 residues. Germline V gene sequence: CDR1 MNHNS, CDR2 SASEGT. V shed 2 bases and J 2 bases; nucleotides not matched to a gene: 12.

V gene TRBV7-3 combines with J gene TRBJ2-1; perhaps TRBD2 as D (5 bases). The CDR3 sequence is 13 residues long. Germline V gene lookup returns CDR1 SGHTA and CDR2 FQGTGA. V lost 4 bases to trimming and J lost 5 bases, with 9 bases between them. As DNA, the CDR3 is TGTGCCAGCAGCTCCCCCGGGAACAATGAGCAGTTCTTC. Amino acids: CASSSPGNNEQFF.

This chain links TRBV5-1 with TRBJ2-7, with TRBD2 identical over 14 bases. Germline values: CDR1 SGHRS, CDR2 YFSETQ. This CDR3 region has 16 residues. J gave up 9 bases and V 0 bases, and 8 bases lay outside the gene matches. CDR3 sequence: CASSLAPGTSGGRQYF. The CDR3 coding sequence is TGCGCCAGCAGCTTGGCTCCCGGGACTAGCGGGGGACGGCAGTACTTC.

This clone has only one observation. The chain recombines TRBV4-3 with TRBJ2-1, with D perhaps TRBD1 (6 bases). V lost 0 bases and J 9 bases, leaving 9 bases between the germline ends. Germline V lookup: CDR1 LGHNA, CDR2 YSLEER. There are 13 residues in the CDR3. The CDR3 coding sequence is TGCGCCAGCAGCCAAGACAGGGGTCCTGAGCAGTTCTTC. This translates into CASSQDRGPEQFF.

V gene TRBV19 combines with J gene TRBJ1-1; TRBD1 matches at 8 bases. Germline CDR1 is LNHDA and CDR2 is SQIVND (reference sequence). The CDR3 sequence is 14 residues long. This chain's CDR3 is CAASTGTGNTEAFF. DNA for the CDR3: TGTGCGGCCTCCACCGGGACAGGTAACACTGAAGCTTTCTTT.

The CDR3 is CASSESGANTGELFF. The CDR3 DNA follows: TGTGCCAGCAGTGAGTCGGGGGCGAACACCGGGGAGCTGTTTTTT. This chain joins TRBV2 and TRBJ2-2; a weak D match, TRBD2 (6 bases). Trimming removed 3 bases from V and 0 bases from J, with 8 bases in between. Germline V gives CDR1 SNHLY, CDR2 FYNNEI. This CDR3 contains 15 residues.

J is TRBJ2-3 and V is TRBV13, with unresolved D. CDR1 and CDR2 from the germline V gene are PRHDT and FYEKMQ (reference sequence). The CDR3 consists of 13 residues. Trimming took off 3 bases at V and 0 bases at J, with 4 bases between the two ends. The CDR3 bases are TGTGCCAGCAGCTTCGGGAGCACAGATACGCAGTATTTT. Protein sequence: CASSFGSTDTQYF. The entire variable domain, with the rest obtained from reference TRBV13 and TRBJ2-3, is as follows: AAGVIQSPRHLIKEKRETATLKCYPIPRHDTVYWYQQGPGQDPQFLISFYEKMQSDKGSIPDRFSAQQFSDYHSELNMSSLELGDSALYFCASSFGSTDTQYFGPGTRLTVL.

The V and J genes are TRBV7-2 and TRBJ2-5; 9 bases are shared with TRBD1. V lost 5 bases, J lost 4 bases, and 8 bases stayed unmatched. The CDR3 has 15 residues. Per the germline V gene, CDR1 is SGHTA and CDR2 is FQGNSA. CDR3 protein: CASSLWTGARETQYF. CDR3 sequence (DNA): TGTGCCAGCAGCCTCTGGACAGGGGCACGAGAGACCCAGTACTTC.

V usage is TRBV7-3 and J usage is TRBJ1-2; D is possibly TRBD1 (5 bases). CDR3 size: 15 residues. Deletions cut 4 bases from V and 4 bases from J, with 16 bases between. Looked up from germline, CDR1 is SGHTA and CDR2 is FQGTGA. CDR3 bases: TGTGCCAGCAGCTATAGCGGGGGATCCGGCTATGGCTACACCTTC. Protein: CASSYSGGSGYGYTF. Full variable domain (missing parts from reference TRBV7-3 and TRBJ1-2): GAGVSQTPSNKVTEKGKYVELRCDPISGHTALYWYRQSLGQGPEFLIYFQGTGAADDSGLPNDRFFAVRPEGSVSTLKIQRTERGDSAVYLCASSYSGGSGYGYTFGSGTRLTVV.

This clone was recorded only once. This chain uses TRBV7-9 with TRBJ2-7; 9 nucleotides line up with TRBD2. CDR3 length equals 13 residues. Germline loops: CDR1 SEHNR, CDR2 FQNEAQ (reference sequence). V trimming: 5 bases; J trimming: 5 bases; junction bases outside the gene matches: 4. The CDR3 spells CASSQAGGNEQYF. The CDR3 coding sequence is TGTGCCAGCAGCCAGGCGGGGGGGAACGAGCAGTACTTC.

The chain joins TRBV27 to TRBJ1-1, with D perhaps matching TRBD1 (6 bases). With 9 bases removed from V and 8 bases from J, the gap between germline ends came to 7 bases. This CDR3 spans 9 amino acids. Germline V gene data show CDR1 as MNHEY and CDR2 as SMNVEV (reference sequence). The CDR3 region is CASTGEAFF. The CDR3 DNA reads as TGTGCCAGTACAGGGGAAGCTTTCTTT.

This chain joins TRBV6-6 and TRBJ1-6; perhaps TRBD1 as D (5 bases). Trimming took off 2 bases at V and 5 bases at J, with 10 bases between the two ends. The germline CDR1 and CDR2 sequences are MNHNY and SVGAGI (reference sequence). The CDR3 is 15 residues long. CDR3 region: CASSYGAGNNSPLHF. CDR3 nucleotides: TGTGCCAGCAGTTACGGCGCAGGGAATAATTCACCCCTCCACTTT.

The chain uses TRBV7-9 and TRBJ2-7, with TRBD1 as a possible D gene (6 bases). Looked up from germline, CDR1 is SEHNR and CDR2 is FQNEAQ (reference sequence). Trimming stripped 10 bases from V and 0 bases from J, with 10 bases between. This CDR3 has 12 residues. CDR3 loop: CATRDNSYEQYF. For the CDR3, the DNA is TGTGCCACCCGGGACAACTCCTACGAGCAGTACTTC.

The chain couples TRBV29-1 to TRBJ1-1; TRBD1 is a possible D gene (6 bases). Trimming shortened V by 6 bases and J by 0 bases, and 11 bases separated the two germline ends. CDR1 and CDR2 from the germline V gene are SQVTM and ANQGSEA. The CDR3 is 13 amino acids. CDR3 region: CSVWTALNTEAFF. Written as DNA, the CDR3 is TGCAGCGTATGGACAGCGCTGAACACTGAAGCTTTCTTT.

This clone was observed a few times. The chain couples TRBV7-9 to TRBJ2-2, with TRBD1 as a possible D gene (6 bases). V was cut by 2 bases and J by 2 bases, with 18 bases left in between. The V gene's germline CDR1 is SEHNR and CDR2 FQNEAQ (reference sequence). The CDR3 totals 18 residues. CDR3 protein: CASSLIESETGNTGELFF. The CDR3 DNA follows: TGTGCCAGCAGCTTAATCGAATCCGAGACAGGCAACACCGGGGAGCTGTTTTTT.

The CDR3 bases are TGTGCCATCAGTGAGTCATCGACAGGGGGATACACTGAAGCTTTCTTT. It specifies CAISESSTGGYTEAFF. The chain employs TRBV10-3 and TRBJ1-1; 9 positions match TRBD1. V shed 0 bases and J 3 bases; nucleotides not matched to a gene: 5. Germline loops: CDR1 ENHRY, CDR2 SYGVKD. The CDR3 sequence is 16 residues long.

The V gene is TRBV7-6, the J gene TRBJ2-7; 9 nucleotides match TRBD2. The CDR3 runs 15 residues. Losses at the gene ends were 4 bases for V and 3 bases for J; bases not matched to a gene: 7. Germline V gives CDR1 SGHVS, CDR2 FNYEAQ. The CDR3 nucleotides are TGTGCCAGCAGCTCGTCCAAGACTAGCGGCTACGAGCAGTACTTC. This encodes CASSSSKTSGYEQYF. Full variable domain (rest looked up from reference TRBV7-6 and TRBJ2-7): GAGVSQSPRYKVTKRGQDVALRCDPISGHVSLYWYRQALGQGPEFLTYFNYEAQQDKSGLPNDRFSAERPEGSISTLTIQRTEQRDSAMYRCASSSSKTSGYEQYFGPGTRLTVT.